The sequence of this TCR beta chain was determined in a study of CD8 T cells in Susac syndrome. RNA in amounts of roughly 0.5 to 1 ug was reverse transcribed with random hexamers. Using its own MiXCR run on the immunoSEQ multiplex PCR reads, TCRdb lists one record per CDR3 protein. The sample lists roughly 75,000 distinct CDR3 sequences; 93% were seen once. As to this clonotype: The target antigen is unknown.

Study findings and constraints: The CD4+ T cell repertoires that were profiled in Susac syndrome showed no clonal expansion.

TCR beta was sequenced from blood CD8+ and CD4+ T cells. Negative isolation was used for CD8+ and CD4+ T cells, and FACS enrichment was applied to TEMRA cells. The source material was CD4+ T cells from PBMCs. The origin of this receptor is a human donor with Susac syndrome.

CDR3 amino acids: CASSFDPTTAKNIQYF. DNA of the CDR3: TGCGCCAGCAGCTTTGATCCTACCACGGCCAAAAACATTCAGTACTTC. This chain uses TRBV5-1 with TRBJ2-4; no clear D gene. This CDR3 contains 16 residues. Germline assignment: CDR1 SGHRS and CDR2 YFSETQ. V dropped 2 bases and J dropped 1 base, with 13 bases sitting between them.